The text below deals with one TCR beta chain. This specimen comes from a study of shared clonotypes between healthy human individuals. The table came from immunoSEQ multiplex PCR; TCRdb's copy has only in-frame clones and leaves some out. The data contain 1.5 million to 2.5 million clones, roughly 94% of them seen just once; the ten biggest clones take up more than 0.9%. Naive CD8 cells comprised CD45RO-negative, CCR7-positively selected cells, excluding terminally differentiated effector memory CD45RA+ cells. There are 15 residues in the CDR3. Per germline, CDR1 MGHDK and CDR2 SYGVNS. The V and J ends lost 6 bases and 3 bases, in that order; junction bases with no gene match: 9.

This chain uses TRBV25-1 with TRBJ2-7; 9 nucleotides line up with TRBD2. Sequenced: naive CD8+ T cells sorted from blood. The clonotype was recovered from a man between 18 and 29 years old in good health. CDR3 sequence reads: CASSYYSGGIYEQYF. In DNA, the CDR3 is TGTGCCAGCAGCTACTATAGCGGGGGCATCTACGAGCAGTACTTC.